The rows below give T cell receptor beta chains drawn from one sample of a study of control samples from healthy donors and cancer patients. Here immunoSEQ multiplex PCR was the method, and the copy in TCRdb shows in-frame clones only, minus some. The sample contains 100,000 to 150,000 clones, around 87% of which appear only once. The sample taken for sequencing was blood. All receptors come from a man aged 25-40 years in good health. The CDR3 runs from the conserved cysteine through the conserved F or W. D genes are given only for firm matches. Some rows have no size entry. The others give once, few or many, or a class for an expanded clone.

clone_size | j_call | d_call | v_call | cdr3_nt | cdr3_aa
- | TRBJ1-1 | TRBD1 | TRBV6-4 | TGTGCCAGCAGTGTGGACAGGGGGCGCCAAGCTTTCTTT | CASSVDRGRQAFF
- | TRBJ1-4 | - | TRBV3-1/TRBV3-2 | TGTGCCAGCAGCGGTGATGAAAAACTGTTTTTT | CASSGDEKLFF
- | TRBJ1-1 | TRBD1 | TRBV24-1 | TGTGCCACCAGTGATGGACAGGGCACTGAAGCTTTCTTT | CATSDGQGTEAFF
- | TRBJ2-5 | TRBD2 | TRBV2 | TGTGCCAGCAGTCCTAGGACTAGCGGGGGTGGGGAGACCCAGTACTTC | CASSPRTSGGGETQYF
- | TRBJ2-1 | - | TRBV6-4 | TGTGCCAGCAGTAACGCAGGAGTCAGCTACAATGAGCAGTTCTTC | CASSNAGVSYNEQFF
- | TRBJ2-3 | TRBD2 | TRBV3-1/TRBV3-2 | TGTGCCAGCAGCCCCCTAGCGGGGGGGCCAGTGGCGGATACGCAGTATTTT | CASSPLAGGPVADTQYF
- | TRBJ1-4 | TRBD1 | TRBV18 | TGTGCCAGCTCACCCATAACAGGGGATGGAAAACTGTTTTTT | CASSPITGDGKLFF
- | TRBJ1-3 | TRBD1 | TRBV6-5 | TGTGCCAGCAGCGCCGGGACAGGGATAGACACCATATATTTT | CASSAGTGIDTIYF
- | TRBJ1-1 | TRBD1 | TRBV5-6 | TGTGCCAGCAGCTTGGCTGCGGCAGGGGGTTGGATTACTGAAGCTTTCTTT | CASSLAAAGGWITEAFF
- | TRBJ1-6 | - | TRBV9 | TGTGCCAGCAGCCCCTCACGGCAGGGTAATTCACCCCTCCACTTT | CASSPSRQGNSPLHF
- | TRBJ2-1 | - | TRBV7-3 | TGTGCCAGCAGCTTGGTAGACACGAACAATGAGCAGTTCTTC | CASSLVDTNNEQFF
- | TRBJ2-5 | - | TRBV11-2 | TGTGCCAGCAGCTTAGATCTGGAGTTAGCGAGCCAAGAGACCCAGTACTTC | CASSLDLELASQETQYF
- | TRBJ1-5 | - | TRBV5-5 | TGTGCCAGCAGCTTGGAAGGGGACAATCAGCCCCAGCATTTT | CASSLEGDNQPQHF
once | TRBJ1-4 | - | TRBV28 | TGTGCCAGCAGTCCTCCGCAGGCCCAGGGGGAAAAACTGTTTTTT | CASSPPQAQGEKLFF
- | TRBJ2-7 | - | TRBV5-1 | TGCGCCAGCAGCTTTGGCGGTGGGGAGGACACCTCCTTC | CASSFGGGEDTSF
- | TRBJ1-2 | - | TRBV19 | TGTGCCAGTAGAGCTACAGGGTATGACTATGGCTACACCTTC | CASRATGYDYGYTF
few | TRBJ2-7 | - | TRBV19 | TGTGCCAGTAGTATATCGAGGTTTGCTTCCTACGAGCAGTACTTC | CASSISRFASYEQYF
- | TRBJ1-2 | TRBD1 | TRBV3-1/TRBV3-2 | TGTGCCAGCAGCCAAGATTGGGGACAGGGGGGCAACTATGGCTACACCTTC | CASSQDWGQGGNYGYTF
- | TRBJ1-1 | - | TRBV29-1 | TGCAGCGTTGAATGGACTGGGGACACTGAAGCTTTCTTT | CSVEWTGDTEAFF